Presented here are 14 T cell receptor beta chains from one specimen sequenced in a study of cytomegalovirus exposure and HLA in healthy donors. Vbeta (60) and Jbeta (13) primers were used in the PCR. Libraries were prepared by immunoSEQ multiplex PCR; TCRdb keeps only in-frame clonotypes and omits some of them. The sample yields 250,000 to 300,000 clones, over 90% seen once. The sequenced sample was PBMCs. These receptors all stem from a girl aged 2-9 years in good health and CMV-seronegative.

The chain recombines TRBV9 with TRBJ2-6; D possibly corresponds to TRBD2 (7 bases). The germline V gene has CDR1 SGDLS and CDR2 YYNGEE. The length of the CDR3 is 20 residues. Trimming stripped 1 base from V and 9 bases from J, with 29 bases between. In DNA form, the CDR3 reads TGTGCCAGCAGCGTAAGGGGGGGCGGACAAGGTTCCCTCGGCGACAACGTCCTGACTTTC. This translates into CASSVRGGGQGSLGDNVLTF.

The rearrangement uses TRBV5-4 and TRBJ1-1; 7 bases agree with TRBD1. Germline assignment: CDR1 SGHNT and CDR2 YYREEE (reference sequence). The ends lost 4 bases at V and 0 bases at J; junction bases unmatched: 3. CDR3 length equals 14 residues. In DNA form, the CDR3 reads TGTGCCAGCAGCGGGGGACAGTTGAACACTGAAGCTTTCTTT. Translating it yields CASSGGQLNTEAFF.

V is TRBV7-9 and J is TRBJ2-1; tentative D call: TRBD1 (7 bases). V was shortened by 5 bases and J by 7 bases, with 18 bases between the two germline ends. CDR3 length equals 15 residues. CDR1 is SEHNR and CDR2 is FQNEAQ in the germline V gene (reference sequence). The CDR3 spells CASSPEGASRNEQFF. For the CDR3, the DNA is TGTGCCAGCAGCCCGGAGGGGGCGAGTCGGAATGAGCAGTTCTTC.

Turning to this clone: Other DNA sequences of this sample code for an identical CDR3. V usage is TRBV6-1 and J usage is TRBJ1-6; the match to TRBD1 covers 9 bases. The CDR3 covers 15 residues. V dropped 8 bases and J dropped 8; count of bases not matched to a gene: 10. Germline V CDR1 and CDR2: MNHNS, SASEGT. CDR3 bases: TGTGCCAGCGTGAAACGACAGGGGGACTATTCACCCCTCCACTTT. Its protein is CASVKRQGDYSPLHF.

The chain combines TRBV5-8 with TRBJ2-2; D is uncertain. Germline CDR1 reads SGHTS; CDR2 reads YDEGEE. Trimming pared 1 base from V and 5 bases from J, leaving 6 bases between. This CDR3 region has 13 residues. CDR3 residues: CASSLISTGELFF. The CDR3 coding sequence is TGTGCCAGCAGCTTGATCTCTACCGGGGAGCTGTTTTTT.

The chain links TRBV7-6 to TRBJ1-2; possibly TRBD1 for D (5 bases). This CDR3 comprises 17 residues. Trimming took 5 bases from V and 7 from J, leaving 26 bases between them. Germline CDR1 is SGHVS and CDR2 is FNYEAQ. The CDR3 nucleotides read TGTGCCAGCAGCCTAGGGGTGGGCAGGGAGGCCCGAGCTGGCTACACCTTC. It codes for CASSLGVGREARAGYTF.

The chain has TRBV6-1 and TRBJ1-6, with 8 bases lining up with TRBD1. CDR3 size: 14 residues. The germline gives CDR1 MNHNS, CDR2 SASEGT. Losses at the gene ends were 6 bases for V and 7 bases for J; bases not matched to a gene: 5. CDR3 protein: CASRGTGQNSPLHF. In DNA, the CDR3 is TGTGCCAGCAGGGGGACAGGCCAAAATTCACCCCTCCACTTT.

The V gene is TRBV7-6, the J gene TRBJ1-1; 10 bases fit TRBD1. CDR3 size: 15 residues. V lost 5 bases to trimming and J lost 5 bases; unmatched junction nucleotides: 8. Germline V gene data show CDR1 as SGHVS and CDR2 as FNYEAQ. CDR3 protein: CASSQGQGGRTEAFF. CDR3 DNA sequence: TGTGCCAGCAGCCAAGGACAGGGGGGAAGGACTGAAGCTTTCTTT.

The rearrangement uses TRBV7-9 and TRBJ1-4; 8 bases line up with TRBD1. Germline trimming cut 3 bases from V and 7 bases from J; bases unmatched to any gene: 10. CDR1 is SEHNR, CDR2 FQNEAQ, per germline (reference sequence). The CDR3 totals 16 residues. The CDR3 loop is CASSFVHQGAGEKLFF. In DNA, the CDR3 is TGTGCCAGCAGCTTTGTACACCAGGGGGCGGGTGAAAAACTGTTTTTT.

In the case of this clone: Distinct nucleotide sequences in the sample also encode this CDR3. The chain has TRBV14 and TRBJ2-1, with D hard to call. The CDR3 covers 12 residues. Germline loops: CDR1 SGHDN, CDR2 FVKESK. V was cut by 6 bases and J by 8 bases, with 11 bases left in between. The CDR3 loop reads CASRQIGDEQFF. Here the CDR3 DNA reads TGTGCCAGCAGACAAATAGGAGATGAGCAGTTCTTC.

The rearrangement joins TRBV5-1 to TRBJ2-5; TRBD1 agrees at 8 bases. The CDR3 spans 14 residues. Germline V gene data show CDR1 as SGHRS and CDR2 as YFSETQ. V was pared by 3 bases and J by 4 bases, with 5 bases of the junction left unmatched. CDR3 amino acids: CASSSGQGRETQYF. The CDR3 nucleotides read TGCGCCAGCAGCTCTGGACAGGGACGAGAGACCCAGTACTTC. The full variable domain, in which reference TRBV5-1 and TRBJ2-5 provide the parts outside the CDR3, is KAGVTQTPRYLIKTRGQQVTLSCSPISGHRSVSWYQQTPGQGLQFLFEYFSETQRNKGNFPGRFSGRQFSNSRSEMNVSTLELGDSALYLCASSSGQGRETQYFGPGTRLLVL.

This chain uses TRBV4-1 with TRBJ1-6; 7 bases line up with TRBD1. Germline V lookup: CDR1 MGHRA, CDR2 YSYEKL. Trimming removed 3 bases from V and 9 bases from J; junction bases left unmatched: 11. This CDR3 has 16 amino acids. The CDR3 here is CASSHETRGKTSPLHF. The CDR3, as DNA: TGCGCCAGCAGCCATGAGACCAGGGGGAAAACTTCACCCCTCCACTTT.

The rearrangement joins TRBV5-1 to TRBJ2-1, with D perhaps TRBD2 (6 bases). CDR3 size: 15 residues. Germline assignment: CDR1 SGHRS and CDR2 YFSETQ. The V end lost 5 bases, the J end lost 10 bases, and 22 bases lay between the germline ends. The CDR3 bases are TGCGCCAGCAGTAACACCCTCGGGGGATCGGGCGAGCAGTTCTTC. Protein sequence: CASSNTLGGSGEQFF.

This clone has only a few counts. The gene calls are TRBV4-1 and TRBJ2-7; D is possibly TRBD2 (6 bases). V was cut by 2 bases and J by 0 bases, with 14 bases left in between. Germline CDR1 reads MGHRA; CDR2 reads YSYEKL. This CDR3 is built from 16 residues. CDR3 sequence: CASSQRQWDFSYEQYF. The CDR3 DNA follows: TGCGCCAGCAGCCAACGGCAGTGGGACTTCTCCTACGAGCAGTACTTC.